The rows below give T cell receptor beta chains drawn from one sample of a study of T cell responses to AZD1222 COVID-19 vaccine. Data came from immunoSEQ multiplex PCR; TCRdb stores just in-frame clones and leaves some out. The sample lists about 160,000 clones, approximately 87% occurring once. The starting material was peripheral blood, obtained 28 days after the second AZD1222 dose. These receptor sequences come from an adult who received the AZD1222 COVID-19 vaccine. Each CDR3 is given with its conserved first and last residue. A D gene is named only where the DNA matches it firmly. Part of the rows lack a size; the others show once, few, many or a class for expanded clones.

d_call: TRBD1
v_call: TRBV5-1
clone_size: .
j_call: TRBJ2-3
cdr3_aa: CASSMTGTGATDTQYF
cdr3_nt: TGCGCCAGCAGCATGACCGGGACAGGGGCCACAGATACGCAGTATTTT

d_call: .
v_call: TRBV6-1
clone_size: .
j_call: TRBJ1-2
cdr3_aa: CASSEVKGFPYGYTF
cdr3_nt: TGTGCCAGCAGTGAAGTGAAAGGATTTCCCTATGGCTACACCTTC

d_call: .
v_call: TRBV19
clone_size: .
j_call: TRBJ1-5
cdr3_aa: CASSMEGWSNQPQHF
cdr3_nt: TGTGCCAGTAGTATGGAGGGTTGGAGCAATCAGCCCCAGCATTTT

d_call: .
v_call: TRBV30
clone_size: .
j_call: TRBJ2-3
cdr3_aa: CAWSAPDTQYF
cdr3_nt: TGTGCCTGGAGTGCCCCAGATACGCAGTATTTT

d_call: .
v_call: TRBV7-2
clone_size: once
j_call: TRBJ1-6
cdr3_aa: CASSLEGPRSSYNSPLHF
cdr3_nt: TGTGCCAGCAGCTTAGAGGGACCCAGGAGCTCCTATAATTCACCCCTCCACTTT

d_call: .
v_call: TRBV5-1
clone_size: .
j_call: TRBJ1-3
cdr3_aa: CASSAGSSGNTIYF
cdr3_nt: TGCGCCAGCAGTGCTGGGAGCTCTGGAAACACCATATATTTT

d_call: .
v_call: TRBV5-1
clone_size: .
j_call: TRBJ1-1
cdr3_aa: CASSNPGGAMNTEAFF
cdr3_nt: TGCGCCAGCAGCAATCCTGGAGGGGCGATGAACACTGAAGCTTTCTTT

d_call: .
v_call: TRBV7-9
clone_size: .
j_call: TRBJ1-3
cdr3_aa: CASSWNSGREGSGNTIYF
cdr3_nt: TGTGCCAGCAGCTGGAACTCGGGCAGGGAAGGCTCTGGAAACACCATATATTTT

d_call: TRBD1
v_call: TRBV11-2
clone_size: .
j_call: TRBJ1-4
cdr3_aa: CASTKTGGGEKLFF
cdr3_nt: TGTGCCAGCACCAAGACAGGGGGCGGAGAAAAACTGTTTTTT

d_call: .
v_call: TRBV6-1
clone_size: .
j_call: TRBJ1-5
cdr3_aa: CASSDRAPSNQPQHF
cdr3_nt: TGTGCCAGCAGTGACCGGGCCCCTAGCAATCAGCCCCAGCATTTT

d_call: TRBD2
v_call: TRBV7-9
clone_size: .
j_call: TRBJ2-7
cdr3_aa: CATTGVSGGYDEQYF
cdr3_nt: TGTGCCACGACCGGGGTGTCCGGGGGGTACGACGAGCAGTACTTC

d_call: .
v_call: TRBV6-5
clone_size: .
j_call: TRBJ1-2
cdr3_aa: CASGRGGGYTF
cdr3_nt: TGTGCCAGCGGGAGAGGTGGTGGCTACACCTTC

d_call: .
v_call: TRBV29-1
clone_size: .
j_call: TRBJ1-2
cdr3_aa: CSVRPVQGSGGYTF
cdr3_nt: TGCAGCGTCAGGCCCGTACAAGGATCGGGGGGCTACACCTTC

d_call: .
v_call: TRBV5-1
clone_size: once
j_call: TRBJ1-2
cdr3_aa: CASSLGSSEGYTF
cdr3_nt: TGCGCCAGCAGCTTGGGGAGCAGTGAAGGCTACACCTTC

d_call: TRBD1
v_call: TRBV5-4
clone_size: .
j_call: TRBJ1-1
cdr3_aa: CASSEDRGGTEAFF
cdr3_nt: TGTGCCAGCAGCGAGGACAGGGGCGGGACTGAAGCTTTCTTT

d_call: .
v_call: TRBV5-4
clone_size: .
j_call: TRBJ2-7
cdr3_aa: CASSLGRDLSFEQYF
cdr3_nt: TGTGCCAGCTCTCTTGGACGGGACTTGTCCTTCGAGCAGTACTTC

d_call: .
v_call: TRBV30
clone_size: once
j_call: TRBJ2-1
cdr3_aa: CAWDGRINRNEQFF
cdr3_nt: TGTGCCTGGGACGGCAGGATCAACAGAAATGAGCAGTTCTTC

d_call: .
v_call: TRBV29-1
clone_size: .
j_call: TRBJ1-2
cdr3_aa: CSVEDSGGYTF
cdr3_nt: TGCAGCGTTGAAGATTCGGGTGGCTACACCTTC

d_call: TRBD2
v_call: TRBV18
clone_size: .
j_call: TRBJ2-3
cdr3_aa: CASSQTTGGSSDTQYF
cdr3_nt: TGTGCCAGCTCACAAACCACGGGGGGGAGTTCAGATACGCAGTATTTT

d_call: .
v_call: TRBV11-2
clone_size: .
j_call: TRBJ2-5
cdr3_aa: CASSLNSGETQYF
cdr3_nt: TGTGCCAGCAGCTTAAACTCTGGAGAGACCCAGTACTTC

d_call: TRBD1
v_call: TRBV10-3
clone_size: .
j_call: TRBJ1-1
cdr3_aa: CAIRTGETEAFF
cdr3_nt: TGTGCCATCAGGACAGGGGAGACTGAAGCTTTCTTT

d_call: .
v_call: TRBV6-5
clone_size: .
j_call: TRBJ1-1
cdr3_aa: CASSYSVRGNIEAFF
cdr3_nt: TGTGCCAGCAGTTACTCAGTTCGAGGGAATATTGAAGCTTTCTTT

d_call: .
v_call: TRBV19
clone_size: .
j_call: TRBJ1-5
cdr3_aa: CASSIVNFYSNQPQHF
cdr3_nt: TGTGCCAGTAGTATAGTGAACTTTTATAGCAATCAGCCCCAGCATTTT

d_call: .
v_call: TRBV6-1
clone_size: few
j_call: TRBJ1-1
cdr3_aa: CASSDGPRVSEAFF
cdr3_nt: TGTGCCAGCAGTGATGGGCCCCGGGTCTCTGAAGCTTTCTTT

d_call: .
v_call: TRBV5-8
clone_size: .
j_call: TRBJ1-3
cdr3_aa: CASSYRKATGNTIYF
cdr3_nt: TGTGCCAGCAGCTACAGGAAAGCTACTGGAAACACCATATATTTT

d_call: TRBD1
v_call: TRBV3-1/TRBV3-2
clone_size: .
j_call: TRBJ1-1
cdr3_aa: CASSQSYRGDTEAFF
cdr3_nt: TGTGCCAGCAGCCAATCGTACAGGGGAGACACTGAAGCTTTCTTT

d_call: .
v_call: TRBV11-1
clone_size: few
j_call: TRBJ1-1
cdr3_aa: CASSRALNTEAFF
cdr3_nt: TGTGCCAGCAGCCGGGCCTTAAACACTGAAGCTTTCTTT

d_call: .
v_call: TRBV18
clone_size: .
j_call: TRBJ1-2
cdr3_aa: CASSPEGGLDYGYTF
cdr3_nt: TGTGCCAGCTCACCAGAGGGGGGGCTCGACTATGGCTACACCTTC

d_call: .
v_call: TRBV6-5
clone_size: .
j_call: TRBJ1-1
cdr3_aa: CASSQETSGGTEAFF
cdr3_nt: TGTGCCAGCAGTCAGGAGACCTCGGGTGGGACTGAAGCTTTCTTT

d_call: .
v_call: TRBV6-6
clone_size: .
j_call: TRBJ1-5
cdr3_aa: CASSTPGLGRQPQHF
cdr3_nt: TGTGCCAGCTCGACCCCCGGACTCGGACGTCAGCCCCAGCATTTT

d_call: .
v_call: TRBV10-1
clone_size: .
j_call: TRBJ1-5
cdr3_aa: CASSEGGYSNQPQHF
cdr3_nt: TGCGCCAGCAGTGAGGGGGGCTATAGCAATCAGCCCCAGCATTTT

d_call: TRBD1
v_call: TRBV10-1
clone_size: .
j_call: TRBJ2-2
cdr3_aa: CASSDDRGQSGELFF
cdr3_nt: TGCGCCAGCAGCGATGACAGGGGGCAATCCGGGGAGCTGTTTTTT

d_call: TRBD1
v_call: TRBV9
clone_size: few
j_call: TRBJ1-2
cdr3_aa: CASSVGGQGSNYGYTF
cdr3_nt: TGTGCCAGCAGCGTAGGAGGACAGGGGAGCAACTATGGCTACACCTTC

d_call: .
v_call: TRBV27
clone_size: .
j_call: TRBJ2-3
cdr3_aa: CAASRGTDTQYF
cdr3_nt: TGTGCCGCGAGCCGGGGCACAGATACGCAGTATTTT

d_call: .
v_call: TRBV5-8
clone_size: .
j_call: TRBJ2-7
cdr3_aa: CASTMAPQGSYEQYF
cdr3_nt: TGTGCCAGCACCATGGCACCTCAGGGCTCCTACGAGCAGTACTTC

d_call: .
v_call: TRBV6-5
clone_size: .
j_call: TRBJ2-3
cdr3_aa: CASSFASWITQYF
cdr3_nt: TGTGCCAGCAGTTTCGCTAGTTGGATTACGCAGTATTTT